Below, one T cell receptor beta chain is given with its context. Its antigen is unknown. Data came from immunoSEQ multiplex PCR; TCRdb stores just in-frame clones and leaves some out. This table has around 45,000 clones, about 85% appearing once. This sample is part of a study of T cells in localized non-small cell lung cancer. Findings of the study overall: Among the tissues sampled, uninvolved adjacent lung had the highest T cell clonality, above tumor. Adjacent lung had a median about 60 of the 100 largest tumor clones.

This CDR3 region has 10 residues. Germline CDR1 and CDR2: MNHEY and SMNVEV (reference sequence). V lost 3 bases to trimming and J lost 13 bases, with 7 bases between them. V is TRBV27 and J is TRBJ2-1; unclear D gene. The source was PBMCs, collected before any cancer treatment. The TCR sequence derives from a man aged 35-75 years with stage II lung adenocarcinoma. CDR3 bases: TGTGCCAGCAGTTTCCCCGAACAGTTCTTC. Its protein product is CASSFPEQFF.